This is a list of T cell receptor beta chains from one sample in a study of Graves' ophthalmopathy and Graves' hyperthyroidism. Using its own MiXCR run on the multiplex PCR reads, TCRdb lists one record per CDR3 protein. There are some 170,000 distinct CDR3 sequences in the sample; about two fifths occur only once, and about 8.2% lies in the top ten. Input material: peripheral blood. Receptors originate from a man aged 25-45 years with Graves' ophthalmopathy. Each CDR3 is given with its conserved first and last residue. Fields, in order: CDR3 DNA, CDR3 protein, clone size, D gene, V gene, J gene. A D gene is named only where the DNA matches it firmly. Expanded clones are given a class, and other clones once, few, many or no size at all.

CDR3 DNA: TGCAGTGCTAGAGATCTAAGGGGCGCTTCGGGGGAGCAGTACTTC
CDR3 protein: CSARDLRGASGEQYF
clone size: many
D gene: -
V gene: TRBV20-1
J gene: TRBJ2-7

CDR3 DNA: TGTGCCAGCAGTTCCCTTTGGGGGCAGGGATCCTACGAGCAGTACTTC
CDR3 protein: CASSSLWGQGSYEQYF
clone size: few
D gene: -
V gene: TRBV27
J gene: TRBJ2-7

CDR3 DNA: TGTGCCAGCAGTTACATCGGGCTCAAAAACATTCAGTACTTC
CDR3 protein: CASSYIGLKNIQYF
clone size: many
D gene: -
V gene: TRBV6-2/TRBV6-3
J gene: TRBJ2-4

CDR3 DNA: TGTGCCAGCAGTTACACTGACGGAACCTACGAGCAGTACTTC
CDR3 protein: CASSYTDGTYEQYF
clone size: -
D gene: -
V gene: TRBV6-2/TRBV6-3
J gene: TRBJ2-7

CDR3 DNA: TGTGCCAGCAGTTCTTCCGGGACAGGGGGCGCCTTTGGGGCCAACGTCCTGACTTTC
CDR3 protein: CASSSSGTGGAFGANVLTF
clone size: many
D gene: TRBD1
V gene: TRBV27
J gene: TRBJ2-6

CDR3 DNA: TGTGCCACCAGTGATGGGCTCTATGGCTACACCTTC
CDR3 protein: CATSDGLYGYTF
clone size: many
D gene: -
V gene: TRBV24-1
J gene: TRBJ1-2

CDR3 DNA: TGTGCCAGCAGGTTGCTTCCTGGGGCCAACGTCCTGACTTTC
CDR3 protein: CASRLLPGANVLTF
clone size: many
D gene: -
V gene: TRBV2
J gene: TRBJ2-6

CDR3 DNA: TGTGCCAGCAGTTCCAACACAGGGGCTGAAGCTTTCTTT
CDR3 protein: CASSSNTGAEAFF
clone size: many
D gene: TRBD1
V gene: TRBV12-3/TRBV12-4
J gene: TRBJ1-1

CDR3 DNA: TGCAGTGCTAGAGGGGCAGCTCTCATGAACACTGAAGCTTTCTTT
CDR3 protein: CSARGAALMNTEAFF
clone size: many
D gene: -
V gene: TRBV20-1
J gene: TRBJ1-1

CDR3 DNA: TGTGCCAGCAGTGGGACTAGCGGGAGTTACCCCACCTACGAGCAGTACTTC
CDR3 protein: CASSGTSGSYPTYEQYF
clone size: many
D gene: TRBD2
V gene: TRBV6-1
J gene: TRBJ2-7

CDR3 DNA: TGTGCCAGCATGATGGCCCTTCTCTGGACTAGCGGGAGACGGGAGACCCAGTACTTC
CDR3 protein: CASMMALLWTSGRRETQYF
clone size: -
D gene: TRBD2
V gene: TRBV6-1
J gene: TRBJ2-5

CDR3 DNA: TGTGCCAGCAGTTACGTCGATTGGGACAGTAGTGGTGAGCAGTACTTC
CDR3 protein: CASSYVDWDSSGEQYF
clone size: -
D gene: TRBD1
V gene: TRBV6-2/TRBV6-3
J gene: TRBJ2-7

CDR3 DNA: TGTGCCAGCAGCCCTCGACAGGGTTCCTATGGCTACACCTTC
CDR3 protein: CASSPRQGSYGYTF
clone size: many
D gene: TRBD1
V gene: TRBV3-1
J gene: TRBJ1-2

CDR3 DNA: TGTGCCAGCAGCAAACAATTAGCGGAAAGCTACGAGCAGTACTTC
CDR3 protein: CASSKQLAESYEQYF
clone size: -
D gene: -
V gene: TRBV12-3/TRBV12-4
J gene: TRBJ2-7

CDR3 DNA: TGTGCCAGCAGCTTGGTCGGCGGGGACTCCTACGAGCAGTACTTC
CDR3 protein: CASSLVGGDSYEQYF
clone size: many
D gene: -
V gene: TRBV5-4
J gene: TRBJ2-7

CDR3 DNA: TGTGCCAGCAGTAAACAGGAGAACACTGAAGCTTTCTTT
CDR3 protein: CASSKQENTEAFF
clone size: many
D gene: -
V gene: TRBV6-2/TRBV6-3
J gene: TRBJ1-1

CDR3 DNA: TGTGCCAGCAGTACGGCCAGCTATATCTCCGGGACCCGGGCCTACGAGCAGTACTTC
CDR3 protein: CASSTASYISGTRAYEQYF
clone size: many
D gene: -
V gene: TRBV6-4
J gene: TRBJ2-7

CDR3 DNA: TGTGCCAGCAACCCGACGACAGGGTTAGAGACCCAGTACTTC
CDR3 protein: CASNPTTGLETQYF
clone size: once
D gene: TRBD1
V gene: TRBV11-2
J gene: TRBJ2-5

CDR3 DNA: TGTGCCAGCAAAAAAGGGGCCAGCCAAGAGACCCAGTACTTC
CDR3 protein: CASKKGASQETQYF
clone size: many
D gene: -
V gene: TRBV6-2/TRBV6-3
J gene: TRBJ2-5

CDR3 DNA: TGTGCCATCAATCCAGACCCATCAGGGGCCAACGTCCTGACTTTC
CDR3 protein: CAINPDPSGANVLTF
clone size: once
D gene: -
V gene: TRBV10-3
J gene: TRBJ2-6

CDR3 DNA: TGTGCCAGCAGTTTATGGCCGCCGGGACAGGGAATCGATGGCTACACCTTC
CDR3 protein: CASSLWPPGQGIDGYTF
clone size: many
D gene: TRBD1
V gene: TRBV28
J gene: TRBJ1-2

CDR3 DNA: TGTGCCAGCAGTGAATCCGGACCTTTATCCTATGGCTACACCTTC
CDR3 protein: CASSESGPLSYGYTF
clone size: -
D gene: -
V gene: TRBV25-1
J gene: TRBJ1-2

CDR3 DNA: TGCAGTGCCATAAGAAATAAGGAATCTGGAAACACCATATATTTT
CDR3 protein: CSAIRNKESGNTIYF
clone size: many
D gene: -
V gene: TRBV20-1
J gene: TRBJ1-3

CDR3 DNA: TGTGCCAGCAGTTACTCGGCAGGGAGAATCTACGAGCAGTACTTC
CDR3 protein: CASSYSAGRIYEQYF
clone size: many
D gene: -
V gene: TRBV6-5
J gene: TRBJ2-7

CDR3 DNA: TGTGCCAGCAGTTTCTTTACGTTCCACGAGCAGTACTTC
CDR3 protein: CASSFFTFHEQYF
clone size: few
D gene: -
V gene: TRBV12-3/TRBV12-4
J gene: TRBJ2-7

CDR3 DNA: TGTGCCAGCAGTGAACTCCAGCAGGGCGGCCAGTACTTC
CDR3 protein: CASSELQQGGQYF
clone size: -
D gene: -
V gene: TRBV6-4
J gene: TRBJ2-4

CDR3 DNA: TGTGCCAGCAGTTTCCCCTTAGCGGGATCCACCTACGAGCAGTACTTC
CDR3 protein: CASSFPLAGSTYEQYF
clone size: many
D gene: TRBD2
V gene: TRBV28
J gene: TRBJ2-7

CDR3 DNA: TGTGCCAGCAGTGACTTCACCAAAAACATTCAGTACTTC
CDR3 protein: CASSDFTKNIQYF
clone size: -
D gene: -
V gene: TRBV28
J gene: TRBJ2-4

CDR3 DNA: TGTGCCAGCAGTGTGTGGGGAGACAACACCGGGGAGCTGTTTTTT
CDR3 protein: CASSVWGDNTGELFF
clone size: many
D gene: -
V gene: TRBV25-1
J gene: TRBJ2-2

CDR3 DNA: TGTGCCAGCAGTACCCCCCCGCAGGGGTCCTATGGCTACACCTTC
CDR3 protein: CASSTPPQGSYGYTF
clone size: many
D gene: -
V gene: TRBV28
J gene: TRBJ1-2

CDR3 DNA: TGTGCCAGCAGCTTAGTCGCAGAGCGGGAGCAGTACTTC
CDR3 protein: CASSLVAEREQYF
clone size: -
D gene: -
V gene: TRBV7-2
J gene: TRBJ2-7

CDR3 DNA: TGTGCCATTCGACAGGGATTGAACCCCTACGAGCAGTACTTC
CDR3 protein: CAIRQGLNPYEQYF
clone size: many
D gene: TRBD1
V gene: TRBV6-2/TRBV6-3
J gene: TRBJ2-7

CDR3 DNA: TGTGCCTGGAGTGTCCCAGCGGGACCGAACACTGAAGCTTTCTTT
CDR3 protein: CAWSVPAGPNTEAFF
clone size: -
D gene: -
V gene: TRBV30
J gene: TRBJ1-1

CDR3 DNA: TGTGCCAGCAGCTTACGGCAGCGGGGGGGCTTTTACGAGCAGTACTTC
CDR3 protein: CASSLRQRGGFYEQYF
clone size: -
D gene: TRBD2
V gene: TRBV11-1
J gene: TRBJ2-7

CDR3 DNA: TGTGCCAGCAGTTACGTTGCGTGGGGGGTGGATGGCTACACCTTC
CDR3 protein: CASSYVAWGVDGYTF
clone size: many
D gene: -
V gene: TRBV6-5
J gene: TRBJ1-2

CDR3 DNA: TGTGCCAGTATGAAGGGGGGGGGGGGTCAGCCCCAGCATTTT
CDR3 protein: CASMKGGGGQPQHF
clone size: many
D gene: -
V gene: TRBV19
J gene: TRBJ1-5

CDR3 DNA: TGTGCCAGCAGTTTCACTAGCAGCTACGAGCAGTACTTC
CDR3 protein: CASSFTSSYEQYF
clone size: many
D gene: -
V gene: TRBV12-3/TRBV12-4
J gene: TRBJ2-7

CDR3 DNA: TGTGCCAGCACCTACTCGACCGGCGGCTACGAGCAGTACTTC
CDR3 protein: CASTYSTGGYEQYF
clone size: many
D gene: -
V gene: TRBV12-3/TRBV12-4
J gene: TRBJ2-7

CDR3 DNA: TGTGCCAGCAGCCAGACAGGGGGCGGCAATCAGCCCCAGCATTTT
CDR3 protein: CASSQTGGGNQPQHF
clone size: -
D gene: TRBD1
V gene: TRBV28
J gene: TRBJ1-5